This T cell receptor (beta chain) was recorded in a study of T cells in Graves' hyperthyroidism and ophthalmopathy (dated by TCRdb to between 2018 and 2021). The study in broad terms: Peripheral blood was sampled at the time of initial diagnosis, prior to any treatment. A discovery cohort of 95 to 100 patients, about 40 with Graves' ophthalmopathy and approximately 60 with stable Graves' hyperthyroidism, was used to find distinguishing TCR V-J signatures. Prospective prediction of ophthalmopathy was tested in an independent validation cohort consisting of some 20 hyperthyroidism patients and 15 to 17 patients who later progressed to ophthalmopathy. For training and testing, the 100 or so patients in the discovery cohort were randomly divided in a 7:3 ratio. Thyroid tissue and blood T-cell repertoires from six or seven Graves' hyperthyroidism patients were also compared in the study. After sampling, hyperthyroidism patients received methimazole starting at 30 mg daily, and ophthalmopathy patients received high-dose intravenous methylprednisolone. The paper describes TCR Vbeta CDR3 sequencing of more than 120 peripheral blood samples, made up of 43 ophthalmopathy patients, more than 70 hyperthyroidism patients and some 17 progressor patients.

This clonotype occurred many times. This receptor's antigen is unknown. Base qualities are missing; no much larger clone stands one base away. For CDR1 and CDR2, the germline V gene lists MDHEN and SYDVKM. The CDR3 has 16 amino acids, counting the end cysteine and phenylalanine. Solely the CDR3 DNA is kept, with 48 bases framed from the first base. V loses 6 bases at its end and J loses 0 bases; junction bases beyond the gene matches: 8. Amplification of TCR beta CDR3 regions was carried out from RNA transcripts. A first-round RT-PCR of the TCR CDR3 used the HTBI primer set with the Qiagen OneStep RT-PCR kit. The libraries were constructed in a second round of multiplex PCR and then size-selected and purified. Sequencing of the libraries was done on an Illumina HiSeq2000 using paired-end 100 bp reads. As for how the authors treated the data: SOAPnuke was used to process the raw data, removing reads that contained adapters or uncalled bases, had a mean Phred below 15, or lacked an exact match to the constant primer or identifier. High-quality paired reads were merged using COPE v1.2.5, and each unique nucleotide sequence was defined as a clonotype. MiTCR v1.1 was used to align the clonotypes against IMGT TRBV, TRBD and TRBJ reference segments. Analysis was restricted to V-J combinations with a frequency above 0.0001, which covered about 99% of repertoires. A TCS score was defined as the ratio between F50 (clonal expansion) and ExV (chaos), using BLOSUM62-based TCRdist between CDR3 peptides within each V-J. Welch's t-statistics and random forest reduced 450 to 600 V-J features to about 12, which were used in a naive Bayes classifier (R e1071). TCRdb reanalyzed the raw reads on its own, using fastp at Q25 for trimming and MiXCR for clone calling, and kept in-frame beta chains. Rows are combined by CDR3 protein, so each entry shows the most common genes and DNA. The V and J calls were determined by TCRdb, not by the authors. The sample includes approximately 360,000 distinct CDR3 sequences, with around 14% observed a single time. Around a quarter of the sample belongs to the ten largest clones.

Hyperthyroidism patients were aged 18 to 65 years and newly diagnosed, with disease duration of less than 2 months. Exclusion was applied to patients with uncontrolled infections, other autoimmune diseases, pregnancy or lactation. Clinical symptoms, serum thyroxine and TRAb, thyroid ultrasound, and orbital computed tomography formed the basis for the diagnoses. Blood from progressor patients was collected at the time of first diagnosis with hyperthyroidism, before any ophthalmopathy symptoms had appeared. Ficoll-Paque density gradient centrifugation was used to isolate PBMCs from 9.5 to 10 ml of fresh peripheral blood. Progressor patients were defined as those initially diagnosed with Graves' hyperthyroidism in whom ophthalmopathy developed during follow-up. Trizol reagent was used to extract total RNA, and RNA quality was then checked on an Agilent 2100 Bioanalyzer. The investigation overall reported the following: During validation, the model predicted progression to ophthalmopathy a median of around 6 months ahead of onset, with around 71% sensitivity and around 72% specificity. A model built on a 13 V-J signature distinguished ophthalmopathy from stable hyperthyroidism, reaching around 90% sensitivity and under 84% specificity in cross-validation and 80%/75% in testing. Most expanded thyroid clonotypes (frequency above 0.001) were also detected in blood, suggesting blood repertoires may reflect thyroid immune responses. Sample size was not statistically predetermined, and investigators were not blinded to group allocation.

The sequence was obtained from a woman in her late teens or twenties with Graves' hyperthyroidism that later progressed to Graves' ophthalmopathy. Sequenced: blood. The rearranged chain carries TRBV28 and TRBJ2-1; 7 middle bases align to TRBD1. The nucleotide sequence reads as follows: TGTGCCAGCAGCCCAGGGACAGCAAGCTCCTACAATGAGCAGTTCTTC. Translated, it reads CASSPGTASSYNEQFF.